These 23 T cell receptor beta chains were sequenced from one sample in a study of T-cell memory formation after mild COVID-19. TCRdb reprocessed the 5' RACE reads via MiXCR and lists one record per CDR3 protein. The top ten clones hold approximately 12% of a sample with about 390,000 distinct CDR3 sequences, roughly 21% of them seen once. The sample was PBMCs or a T cell subset sorted from them (not recorded which). All receptors derive from an adult woman who had mild COVID-19 (a few samples of this study predate the infection). Cell type and time point are not known.

The CDR3 nucleotides read TGTGCCACCAGTGATTGGACAGGGGGCAGTGGCTACACCTTC. Protein: CATSDWTGGSGYTF. V usage is TRBV24-1 and J usage is TRBJ1-2, with TRBD1 identical over 11 bases. Trimming removed 2 bases from V and 7 bases from J; junction bases left unmatched: 2. From germline, CDR1 is KGHDR and CDR2 SFDVKD. The CDR3 contains 14 residues.

This clonotype was detected only a few times. The J gene is TRBJ1-1, the V gene TRBV5-1; the D gene is possibly TRBD1 (5 bases). V was clipped by 4 bases and J by 10 bases, with 20 bases between them. CDR3 size: 14 residues. Looked up from germline, CDR1 is SGHRS and CDR2 is YFSETQ. Here the CDR3 reads CASSHTGHQAGAFF. CDR3 sequence (DNA): TGCGCCAGCAGCCATACAGGACATCAAGCTGGAGCTTTCTTT.

The rearrangement links TRBV9 to TRBJ2-7; perhaps TRBD2 as D (5 bases). This CDR3 is built from 17 residues. Trimming pared 0 bases from V and 3 bases from J, leaving 19 bases between. The V gene's germline CDR1 is SGDLS and CDR2 YYNGEE. CDR3 loop: CASSVEASAARVYEQYF. CDR3 sequence (DNA): TGTGCCAGCAGCGTAGAGGCATCCGCCGCGAGGGTCTACGAGCAGTACTTC.

This clonotype was seen a handful of times. The J gene is TRBJ2-3, the V gene TRBV5-1, with 8 bases identical to TRBD2. Germline V gene data show CDR1 as SGHRS and CDR2 as YFSETQ. V trimming: 0 bases; J trimming: 0 bases; junction bases outside the gene matches: 6. The CDR3 contains 17 residues. CDR3 DNA: TGCGCCAGCAGCTTGGGGGCGGCTAGCGGGAGCACAGATACGCAGTATTTT. Translating it yields CASSLGAASGSTDTQYF.

The V call is TRBV27, the J call TRBJ1-2; TRBD1 is a possible D gene (6 bases). This CDR3 is 15 amino acids long. Germline assignment: CDR1 MNHEY and CDR2 SMNVEV (reference sequence). The V end was cut by 3 bases, the J end by 1 base, with 12 bases between. In DNA, the CDR3 is TGTGCCAGCAGTTTCGACAGGATGATTAACTATGGCTACACCTTC. Translation gives CASSFDRMINYGYTF.

This clonotype was recorded a few times. The chain uses TRBV7-9 and TRBJ2-5; D is uncertain. Germline V gene lookup returns CDR1 SEHNR and CDR2 FQNEAQ (reference sequence). V was clipped by 5 bases and J by 0 bases, with 7 bases between them. The CDR3 has 13 amino acids. The CDR3 DNA reads as TGTGCCAGCAGCCCCCGGTACCAAGAGACCCAGTACTTC. It is translated as CASSPRYQETQYF. Full variable domain (missing parts from reference TRBV7-9 and TRBJ2-5): DTGVSQNPRHKITKRGQNVTFRCDPISEHNRLYWYRQTLGQGPEFLTYFQNEAQLEKSRLLSDRFSAERPKGSFSTLEIQRTEQGDSAMYLCASSPRYQETQYFGPGTRLLVL.

This clonotype occurred a few times. This rearrangement joins TRBV24-1 to TRBJ2-1; TRBD1 might be the D (5 bases). The CDR3 is made up of 14 amino acids. Trimming took off 8 bases at V and 2 bases at J, with 12 bases between the two ends. The germline V gene encodes CDR1 KGHDR and CDR2 SFDVKD. The CDR3 reads CATIPGIAYNEQFF. As DNA, the CDR3 is TGTGCCACCATTCCAGGGATTGCCTACAATGAGCAGTTCTTC.

This clonotype has just a few counts. The V call is TRBV6-5, the J call TRBJ2-7; TRBD2 agrees at 14 bases. V shed 1 base, J shed 3 bases, and the junction held 14 bases outside the gene matches. This CDR3 has 20 residues. Germline assignment: CDR1 MNHEY and CDR2 SVGAGI. The CDR3 here is CASSYWVGGGLAGGSYEQYF. The CDR3 coding sequence is TGTGCCAGCAGTTACTGGGTTGGGGGCGGACTAGCGGGAGGAAGCTACGAGCAGTACTTC.

This chain joins TRBV5-8 and TRBJ1-2; TRBD1 matches 11 bases. This CDR3 is 16 amino acids long. Germline V gene lookup returns CDR1 SGHTS and CDR2 YDEGEE. V shed 0 bases, J shed 4 bases, and the junction held 5 bases outside the gene matches. CDR3: CASSLGTGGSSYGYTF. The CDR3 region has the DNA TGTGCCAGCAGCTTGGGGACAGGGGGCAGCAGCTATGGCTACACCTTC. Together with reference TRBV5-8 and TRBJ1-2, the CDR3 gives the full variable domain: EAGVTQSPTHLIKTRGQQATLRCSPISGHTSVYWYQQALGLGLQFLLWYDEGEERNRGNFPPRFSGRQFPNYSSELNVNALELEDSALYLCASSLGTGGSSYGYTFGSGTRLTVV.

The rearrangement links TRBV24-1 to TRBJ2-1; D is uncertain. Germline V gene lookup returns CDR1 KGHDR and CDR2 SFDVKD. There are 14 residues in the CDR3. Trimming removed 2 bases from V and 3 bases from J, with 7 bases in between. This CDR3 is CATSDSLLYNEQFF. CDR3 DNA sequence: TGTGCCACCAGTGATTCGCTGCTCTACAATGAGCAGTTCTTC.

The V and J genes are TRBV3-1 and TRBJ1-1; TRBD1 matches at 7 bases. CDR1 and CDR2 (germline): LGHDT, YNNKEL (reference sequence). CDR3 length equals 15 residues. The trim removed 4 bases at V and 6 bases at J, leaving 11 bases unmatched. CDR3 DNA sequence: TGTGCCAGCAGCCTACCGACAGGGCCCAAGTCTGAAGCTTTCTTT. Its translation is CASSLPTGPKSEAFF.

With respect to this clonotype: No conserved phenylalanine or tryptophan is present at the end of the CDR3, so a read error is the likely explanation. The DNA is omitted, as the CDR3 cannot be located on it reliably, and the CDR3 follows TCRdb's listing. This chain connects TRBV25-1 to TRBJ1-2; TRBD1, the table's D call, was not compared with the DNA. The CDR3 totals 10 residues, both ends included. Germline V gene sequence: CDR1 MGHDK, CDR2 SYGVNS. The CDR3 protein is CASSPIWGTL.

This clonotype has just a few counts. This rearrangement joins TRBV20-1 to TRBJ2-3, with TRBD2 matching over 10 bases. CDR3 size: 13 residues. CDR1 and CDR2 from the germline V gene are DFQATT and SNEGSKA (reference sequence). CDR3 region: CILSGGAGDTQYF. In nucleotides, the CDR3 is TGCATCCTCAGCGGGGGGGCTGGGGATACGCAGTATTTT.

This clonotype was recorded a few times. The rearrangement uses TRBV5-1 and TRBJ2-3; the D is unclear. This CDR3 region has 14 residues. The germline V gene has CDR1 SGHRS and CDR2 YFSETQ. Trimming cost V 4 bases and J 2 bases, with 11 bases left between them. The CDR3, as DNA: TGCGCCAGCAGCCGAAGACCGGACACAGATACGCAGTATTTT. As protein: CASSRRPDTDTQYF.

This chain connects TRBV6-1 to TRBJ2-2, with 7 bases fitting TRBD2. Trimming took 8 bases from V and 4 from J; bases not matched to a gene: 4. The CDR3 length is 13 residues. Germline values: CDR1 MNHNS, CDR2 SASEGT. The CDR3 nucleotides read TGTGCCAGCGGGGGGGGTGGCACCGGGGAGCTGTTTTTT. This encodes CASGGGGTGELFF.

The sample holds a few counts of this clonotype. V is TRBV2 and J is TRBJ2-2; no clear D gene. The V gene lost 1 base and the J gene lost 6 bases, with 12 bases spanning the gap. CDR3 length: 15 residues. In germline, CDR1 is SNHLY, CDR2 FYNNEI. CDR3 nucleotide sequence: TGTGCCAGCAGTGAAGAAAACACGGGTGCCGGGGAGCTGTTTTTT. It yields the protein CASSEENTGAGELFF.

The chain combines TRBV2 with TRBJ2-2; a possible D gene is TRBD1 (5 bases). This CDR3 spans 16 amino acids. Trimming removed 10 bases from V and 2 bases from J, with 20 bases in between. Germline lookup yields CDR1 SNHLY and CDR2 FYNNEI. CDR3 nucleotide sequence: TGTGCCACCAAAGGCCAGGGAACAACTAACACCGGGGAGCTGTTTTTT. Translation gives CATKGQGTTNTGELFF.

The chain couples TRBV18 to TRBJ2-5; no clear D. This CDR3 has 13 residues. V lost 8 bases and J lost 4, with 14 bases in between. From germline, CDR1 is KGHSH and CDR2 LQKENI. The CDR3 bases are TGTGCCAGCATACTGAACCTGGGAGAGACCCAGTACTTC. The encoded protein is CASILNLGETQYF.

This clonotype was detected only once. The chain couples TRBV15 to TRBJ2-1; 13 bases fit TRBD2. J lost 5 bases, V lost 1 base, and 2 bases had no gene match. The CDR3 consists of 16 residues. Germline CDR1 and CDR2: LNHNV and YYDKDF (reference sequence). The CDR3 protein is CATSRVGLAGDNEQFF. The CDR3, as DNA: TGTGCCACCAGCAGAGTTGGACTAGCGGGAGACAATGAGCAGTTCTTC.

The rearrangement joins TRBV20-1 to TRBJ1-4; D possibly corresponds to TRBD1 (6 bases). Per the germline V gene, CDR1 is DFQATT and CDR2 is SNEGSKA (reference sequence). The V and J ends lost 0 bases and 7 bases respectively, with 15 bases between them. The CDR3 runs 15 residues. CDR3 protein: CSARDRGGSGEKLFF. Written as DNA, the CDR3 is TGCAGTGCTAGAGATCGGGGGGGCTCGGGTGAAAAACTGTTTTTT.

The V call is TRBV19, the J call TRBJ1-1, with D uncertain. The CDR3 extends over 12 amino acids. CDR1 is LNHDA, CDR2 SQIVND, per germline (reference sequence). V shed 5 bases and J shed 8 bases, with 12 bases lying between them. For the CDR3, the DNA is TGTGCCAGTAGTCCGACGCGAGGGGAAGCTTTCTTT. As protein: CASSPTRGEAFF.

This clonotype turned up a few times. The rearrangement joins TRBV5-4 to TRBJ2-5, with TRBD2 as a possible D gene (7 bases). The CDR3 is 20 amino acids. CDR1 SGHNT and CDR2 YYREEE come from the germline V gene (reference sequence). V was pared by 0 bases and J by 5 bases, with 29 bases between. The CDR3 spells CASSLVAGANLWSGSETQYF. In nucleotides, the CDR3 is TGTGCCAGCAGCTTGGTGGCGGGGGCAAACCTTTGGAGTGGTTCGGAGACCCAGTACTTC. The complete variable domain, with remaining parts taken from reference TRBV5-4 and TRBJ2-5, reads ETGVTQSPTHLIKTRGQQVTLRCSSQSGHNTVSWYQQALGQGPQFIFQYYREEENGRGNFPPRFSGLQFPNYSSELNVNALELDDSALYLCASSLVAGANLWSGSETQYFGPGTRLLVL.

This clonotype came up many times. The chain is built from TRBV24-1 and TRBJ2-5; a weak D match, TRBD1 (5 bases). The V end lost 10 bases, the J end lost 0 bases, and 11 bases lay between the germline ends. Germline lookup yields CDR1 KGHDR and CDR2 SFDVKD. There are 13 residues in the CDR3. The CDR3 is CATSRGNQETQYF. CDR3 DNA sequence: TGTGCCACATCTAGGGGAAACCAAGAGACCCAGTACTTC.